A selection of T cell receptor beta chains follows, all from one sample in a study of T cells in Graves' hyperthyroidism and ophthalmopathy. MiXCR, applied by TCRdb to the multiplex PCR reads, yields one record per CDR3 protein. The sample lists fewer than 900,000 distinct CDR3 sequences, about a sixth seen once, with under 10% in the top ten. The specimen was blood. The receptors stem from a man aged 18 to 29 with Graves' hyperthyroidism. Both conserved end residues are part of each CDR3. The D gene is left open where the match is weak. Part of the rows lack a size; the others show once, few, many or a class for expanded clones.

v_call	d_call	clone_size	j_call	cdr3_aa	cdr3_nt
TRBV29-1	-	few	TRBJ1-1	CSVETRFLNTEAFF	TGCAGCGTTGAAACCAGATTCCTTAACACTGAAGCTTTCTTT
TRBV19	-	-	TRBJ2-1	CAISKRPGRNNEQFF	TGTGCCATTTCCAAGAGACCGGGGCGGAACAATGAGCAGTTCTTC
TRBV20-1	TRBD2	-	TRBJ2-6	CSAPSGPSSGANVLTF	TGCAGTGCCCCTAGCGGGCCGAGCTCTGGGGCCAACGTCCTGACTTTC
TRBV20-1	TRBD2	few	TRBJ2-7	CSAERESDEQYF	TGCAGTGCCGAGCGGGAGTCCGACGAGCAGTACTTC
TRBV11-2	-	many	TRBJ2-7	CASSLGLVDYEQYF	TGTGCCAGCAGCTTAGGACTAGTTGACTACGAGCAGTACTTC
TRBV27	TRBD1	many	TRBJ2-1	CASSNRGYNEQFF	TGTGCCAGCAGTAACAGGGGCTACAATGAGCAGTTCTTC
TRBV29-1	-	few	TRBJ2-7	CSVEVRKNSYEQYF	TGCAGCGTTGAGGTTAGGAAAAACTCCTACGAGCAGTACTTC
TRBV7-9	-	-	TRBJ1-1	CASWGGSAEAFF	TGTGCCAGCTGGGGGGGGAGCGCTGAAGCTTTCTTT
TRBV20-1	TRBD2	many	TRBJ2-7	CSARDFAGTNYEQYF	TGCAGTGCTAGAGATTTCGCCGGGACTAACTACGAGCAGTACTTC
TRBV30	-	-	TRBJ1-5	CAWSPRLGQPQHF	TGTGCCTGGAGTCCCAGGCTGGGTCAGCCCCAGCATTTT
TRBV28	TRBD1	many	TRBJ1-1	CASSTNTIGTGDHTEAFF	TGTGCCAGCAGCACCAATACGATCGGGACAGGGGATCACACTGAAGCTTTCTTT
TRBV4-2	TRBD1	-	TRBJ2-5	CAGSQDGQGQETQYF	TGTGCCGGCAGCCAAGACGGACAGGGCCAAGAGACCCAGTACTTC
TRBV7-3	-	-	TRBJ2-1	CASSLTWDFLSSYNEQFF	TGTGCCAGCAGCTTAACGTGGGACTTTCTCAGCTCCTACAATGAGCAGTTCTTC
TRBV12-3/TRBV12-4	TRBD2	-	TRBJ2-1	CASSQGLAALDNEQFF	TGTGCCAGCAGCCAAGGGCTAGCGGCACTAGACAATGAGCAGTTCTTC
TRBV6-1	TRBD1	-	TRBJ1-2	CASSYPGGLYGYTF	TGTGCCAGCAGTTATCCAGGGGGCCTCTATGGCTACACCTTC
TRBV7-2	-	many	TRBJ2-1	CASSLDLFDQFF	TGTGCCAGCAGCTTAGATCTCTTCGATCAGTTCTTC
TRBV18	-	many	TRBJ1-1	CASSWGQANTEAFF	TGTGCCAGCTCATGGGGACAAGCGAACACTGAAGCTTTCTTT
TRBV25-1	TRBD2	many	TRBJ2-5	CASALAGGTQETQYF	TGTGCCAGCGCCCTAGCGGGAGGGACACAAGAGACCCAGTACTTC
TRBV30	-	many	TRBJ2-7	CAWSGGISSDEQYF	TGTGCCTGGAGTGGAGGGATTTCGTCCGACGAGCAGTACTTC
TRBV28	TRBD2	many	TRBJ2-3	CASSPGLAGPPGTQYF	TGTGCCAGCAGTCCCGGACTAGCGGGACCGCCGGGTACGCAGTATTTT
TRBV6-4	-	-	TRBJ2-7	CASSEPRRQRSYEQYF	TGTGCCAGCAGTGAACCCAGGCGTCAACGGTCCTACGAGCAGTACTTC
TRBV7-9	TRBD2	few	TRBJ2-1	CASSSMGLASYYNEQFF	TGTGCCAGCAGCTCGATGGGACTAGCGTCCTACTACAATGAGCAGTTCTTC
TRBV20-1	-	few	TRBJ1-2	CSALRPDDGYTF	TGCAGTGCCCTGAGGCCAGACGATGGCTACACCTTC
TRBV24-1	TRBD1	many	TRBJ2-1	CATSDGQGGSHEQFF	TGTGCCACCAGTGACGGACAGGGTGGGAGCCATGAGCAGTTCTTC
TRBV20-1	-	many	TRBJ2-7	CSARNTASYEQYF	TGCAGTGCCCGGAATACAGCTTCCTACGAGCAGTACTTC
TRBV7-9	-	-	TRBJ1-3	CASSLKAGNTIYF	TGTGCCAGCAGCTTGAAAGCTGGAAACACCATATATTTT
TRBV7-2	TRBD1	few	TRBJ2-2	CASSERYRGTEGTGELFF	TGTGCCAGCAGCGAACGTTACCGTGGGACAGAGGGCACCGGGGAGCTGTTTTTT
TRBV19	TRBD2	few	TRBJ2-7	CASSPGTSGISYEQYF	TGTGCCAGTAGTCCAGGGACTAGCGGCATATCCTACGAGCAGTACTTC
TRBV20-1	-	many	TRBJ2-1	CSAINGDKYNEQFF	TGCAGTGCTATAAACGGGGACAAGTACAATGAGCAGTTCTTC
TRBV18	-	-	TRBJ1-3	CASSQSVAASGNTIYF	TGTGCCAGCTCACAAAGTGTAGCCGCCTCTGGAAACACCATATATTTT
TRBV24-1	TRBD1	few	TRBJ2-1	CATSPTGGQEQFF	TGTGCCACCAGTCCTACAGGGGGCCAAGAGCAGTTCTTC
TRBV11-2	-	-	TRBJ2-6	CASSLPLGLQGGANVLTF	TGTGCCAGCAGCTTACCCCTGGGACTTCAAGGTGGGGCCAACGTCCTGACTTTC
TRBV15	-	few	TRBJ2-7	CATSRVGYEQYF	TGTGCCACCAGCAGAGTTGGCTACGAGCAGTACTTC
TRBV12-3/TRBV12-4	TRBD2	many	TRBJ2-7	CASSHTSGFEQYF	TGTGCCAGCAGTCATACTAGCGGGTTCGAGCAGTACTTC
TRBV20-1	TRBD1	few	TRBJ1-6	CSARDRVRGSSPLHF	TGCAGTGCTAGGGACAGGGTTAGGGGGAGTTCACCCCTCCACTTT
TRBV5-6	-	few	TRBJ2-7	CASSLGRNTYEQYF	TGTGCCAGCAGCTTGGGGCGGAACACCTACGAGCAGTACTTC
TRBV7-3	TRBD1	-	TRBJ1-4	CASSLTGAGGSEKLFF	TGTGCCAGCAGCTTAACGGGGGCAGGGGGAAGTGAAAAACTGTTTTTT
TRBV5-1	TRBD1	-	TRBJ1-1	CASSFSIGQGEVNTEAFF	TGCGCCAGCAGCTTCTCTATCGGACAGGGGGAGGTGAACACTGAAGCTTTCTTT
TRBV7-6	TRBD2	many	TRBJ2-7	CASSSWTSGRGEQYF	TGTGCCAGCAGCTCATGGACTAGCGGGAGGGGGGAGCAGTACTTC
TRBV25-1	TRBD1	few	TRBJ2-1	CASSEGTGSLNEQFF	TGTGCCAGCAGTGAAGGGACAGGGTCCCTCAATGAGCAGTTCTTC
TRBV7-9	-	many	TRBJ1-2	CASSHGQGSYGYTF	TGTGCCAGCAGCCATGGGCAGGGAAGCTATGGCTACACCTTC
TRBV2	TRBD2	many	TRBJ2-5	CASSSPLAGSYQETQYF	TGTGCCAGCAGTTCCCCTCTAGCGGGGTCGTACCAAGAGACCCAGTACTTC